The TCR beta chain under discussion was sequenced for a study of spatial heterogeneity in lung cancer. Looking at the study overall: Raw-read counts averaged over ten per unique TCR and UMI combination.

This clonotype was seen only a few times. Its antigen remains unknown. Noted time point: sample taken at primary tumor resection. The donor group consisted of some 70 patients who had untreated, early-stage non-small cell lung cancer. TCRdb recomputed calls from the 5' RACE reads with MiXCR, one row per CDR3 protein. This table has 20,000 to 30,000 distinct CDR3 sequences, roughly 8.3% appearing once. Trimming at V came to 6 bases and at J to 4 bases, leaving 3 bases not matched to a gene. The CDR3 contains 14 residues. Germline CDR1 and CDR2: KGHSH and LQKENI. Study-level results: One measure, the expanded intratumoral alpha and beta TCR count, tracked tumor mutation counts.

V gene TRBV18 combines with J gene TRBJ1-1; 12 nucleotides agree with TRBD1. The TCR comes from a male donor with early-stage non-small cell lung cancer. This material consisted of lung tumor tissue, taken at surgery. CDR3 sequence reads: CASSRGQGATEAFF. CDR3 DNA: TGTGCCAGCTCGCGGGGACAGGGGGCCACTGAAGCTTTCTTT. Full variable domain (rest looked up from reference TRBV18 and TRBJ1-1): NAGVMQNPRHLVRRRGQEARLRCSPMKGHSHVYWYRQLPEEGLKFMVYLQKENIIDESGMPKERFSAEFPKEGPSILRIQQVVRGDSAAYFCASSRGQGATEAFFGQGTRLTVV.